The 5 T cell receptor beta chains below were found in one sample sequenced in a study of T cell responses to AZD1222 COVID-19 vaccine. Sequencing was performed with immunoSEQ multiplex PCR; in TCRdb, only in-frame clones are kept and a portion is missing. The top ten clones hold around 10% of a sample with some 120,000 clones, around nine tenths of them seen once. The sample in question was peripheral blood, obtained on day 0 of MenACWY control vaccination. The receptors were gathered from an adult in good health.

The rearrangement links TRBV19 to TRBJ2-7; D is unresolved. The V gene lost 7 bases and the J gene lost 2 bases, with 15 bases spanning the gap. Germline CDR1 and CDR2: LNHDA and SQIVND (reference sequence). The CDR3 sequence is 14 residues long. The CDR3 coding sequence is TGTGCCAGTAAAACACTACAGAGAGCCTACGAGCAGTACTTC. Protein: CASKTLQRAYEQYF.

The V gene is TRBV7-9, the J gene TRBJ2-2; a possible D gene is TRBD1 (6 bases). Germline V gene data show CDR1 as SEHNR and CDR2 as FQNEAQ (reference sequence). This CDR3 region has 16 residues. V was trimmed by 9 bases and J by 3 bases, leaving 20 bases between them. The DNA of the CDR3 is TGTGCCAGAGACAAATTGACAGGAGGATACACCGGGGAGCTGTTTTTT. Encoded protein: CARDKLTGGYTGELFF.

The chain combines TRBV5-1 with TRBJ2-4; possibly TRBD1 or TRBD2 for D (5 bases each). Germline assignment: CDR1 SGHRS and CDR2 YFSETQ. The CDR3 is 15 amino acids. The ends were cut back, 1 base at V and 3 bases at J, with 11 bases in the middle. The CDR3, as DNA: TGCGCCAGCAGCTTGACCGGGGCGGACAAAAACATTCAGTACTTC. Translating gives CASSLTGADKNIQYF.

This clone was seen once. This chain connects TRBV30 to TRBJ1-5, with D uncertain. CDR1 and CDR2 from the germline V gene are GTSNPN and SVGIG (reference sequence). V lost 1 base and J lost 0, with 13 bases in between. CDR3 size: 16 residues. The CDR3 sequence is CAWSGRGSYSNQPQHF. Here the CDR3 DNA reads TGTGCCTGGAGTGGACGTGGCAGTTATAGCAATCAGCCCCAGCATTTT.

The rearrangement links TRBV27 to TRBJ2-3; 11 bases are shared with TRBD2. The V and J ends lost 2 bases and 0 bases, in that order; junction bases with no gene match: 10. The CDR3 contains 19 residues. Germline V gene lookup returns CDR1 MNHEY and CDR2 SMNVEV (reference sequence). DNA for the CDR3: TGTGCCAGCAGTTTAACAGGACTAGCGGGTCACACTAGCACAGATACGCAGTATTTT. The encoded protein is CASSLTGLAGHTSTDTQYF.